Listed below are T cell receptor beta chains from one sample, sequenced in a study of control samples from healthy donors and cancer patients. The method was immunoSEQ multiplex PCR; TCRdb's version includes in-frame clones alone and lacks a portion of them. The sample consists of 95,000 to 100,000 clones, about 89% of them appearing once. Sequencing used blood. The receptor set was obtained from a man aged 25-45 years in good health. The CDR3 runs from the conserved cysteine through the conserved F or W. Each record gives: D gene, V gene, CDR3 length, clone size, J gene, CDR3 protein, CDR3 DNA. A D gene is named only where the DNA matches it firmly. The listing skips clone size in some rows; elsewhere it reads once, few, many or a size class.

D: TRBD1
V: TRBV5-6
length: 15
size: .
J: TRBJ1-5
CDR3: CASSRRTGGGQPQHF
DNA: TGTGCCAGCAGCCGCCGGACAGGGGGAGGTCAGCCCCAGCATTTT

D: .
V: TRBV20-1
length: 10
size: once
J: TRBJ1-2
CDR3: CSARSDRYTF
DNA: TGCAGTGCTAGATCGGACCGCTACACCTTC

D: TRBD2
V: TRBV5-1
length: 15
size: .
J: TRBJ2-5
CDR3: CASSPGLAGSETQYF
DNA: TGCGCCAGCAGCCCGGGACTAGCGGGGTCAGAGACCCAGTACTTC

D: TRBD2
V: TRBV19
length: 15
size: .
J: TRBJ2-1
CDR3: CASSLTSGSTGEQFF
DNA: TGTGCCAGTAGTCTAACTAGCGGGAGTACCGGTGAGCAGTTCTTC

D: .
V: TRBV7-8
length: 15
size: once
J: TRBJ1-5
CDR3: CASSLSGVGNQPQHF
DNA: TGTGCCAGCAGCTTATCTGGGGTGGGCAATCAGCCCCAGCATTTT

D: .
V: TRBV6-1
length: 18
size: .
J: TRBJ2-2
CDR3: CASSEGGGGGWNTGELFF
DNA: TGTGCCAGCAGTGAAGGCGGCGGGGGCGGATGGAACACCGGGGAGCTGTTTTTT

D: .
V: TRBV6-2/TRBV6-3
length: 12
size: .
J: TRBJ1-4
CDR3: CASSYSPGRLFF
DNA: TGTGCCAGCAGTTACTCGCCAGGGAGGCTGTTTTTT

D: TRBD1
V: TRBV2
length: 13
size: .
J: TRBJ2-7
CDR3: CASSSYRGYEQYF
DNA: TGTGCCAGCAGTTCTTACAGGGGCTACGAGCAGTACTTC

D: .
V: TRBV7-2
length: 14
size: .
J: TRBJ2-3
CDR3: CASSAPGRADTQYF
DNA: TGTGCCAGCAGCGCGCCCGGACGAGCAGATACGCAGTATTTT

D: .
V: TRBV6-1
length: 13
size: .
J: TRBJ1-2
CDR3: CASSEAQNYGYTF
DNA: TGTGCCAGCAGTGAAGCACAGAACTATGGCTACACCTTC

D: TRBD1
V: TRBV5-6
length: 17
size: .
J: TRBJ2-6
CDR3: CASTLTGGAVGANVLTF
DNA: TGTGCCAGCACCTTGACAGGGGGCGCCGTTGGGGCCAACGTCCTGACTTTC

D: .
V: TRBV30
length: 13
size: .
J: TRBJ1-5
CDR3: CAWSFGSNQPQHF
DNA: TGTGCCTGGAGTTTTGGGTCCAATCAGCCCCAGCATTTT

D: .
V: TRBV5-1
length: 13
size: .
J: TRBJ1-1
CDR3: CASSLAWDTEAFF
DNA: TGCGCCAGCAGCTTGGCTTGGGACACTGAAGCTTTCTTT

D: .
V: TRBV12-5
length: 15
size: once
J: TRBJ1-5
CDR3: CASVFGLTGNQPQHF
DNA: TGTGCTAGTGTTTTTGGACTGACCGGCAATCAGCCCCAGCATTTT

D: TRBD1
V: TRBV19
length: 14
size: once
J: TRBJ1-5
CDR3: CASSGTVSNQPQHF
DNA: TGTGCCAGTAGCGGGACAGTAAGCAATCAGCCCCAGCATTTT

D: .
V: TRBV28
length: 13
size: .
J: TRBJ1-2
CDR3: CASSPPRGEGYTF
DNA: TGTGCCAGCAGTCCGCCCAGGGGCGAGGGCTACACCTTC

D: TRBD1
V: TRBV30
length: 12
size: .
J: TRBJ1-1
CDR3: CAWGTVNTEAFF
DNA: TGTGCCTGGGGGACAGTTAACACTGAAGCTTTCTTT

D: .
V: TRBV28
length: 15
size: .
J: TRBJ2-4
CDR3: CASSLHPLGLDIQYF
DNA: TGTGCCAGCAGTTTACATCCACTAGGGTTGGACATTCAGTACTTC

D: .
V: TRBV6-5
length: 13
size: .
J: TRBJ1-1
CDR3: CASSYSSNTEAFF
DNA: TGTGCCAGCAGTTACTCGTCCAACACTGAAGCTTTCTTT

D: .
V: TRBV24-1
length: 15
size: .
J: TRBJ1-4
CDR3: CATSDRDPTNEKLFF
DNA: TGTGCCACCAGTGACCGAGACCCAACTAATGAAAAACTGTTTTTT

D: .
V: TRBV6-6
length: 14
size: once
J: TRBJ1-1
CDR3: CASRSYLPNTEAFF
DNA: TGTGCCAGCAGGTCTTACCTCCCGAACACTGAAGCTTTCTTT

D: .
V: TRBV30
length: 13
size: few
J: TRBJ1-6
CDR3: CARRVAQNSPLHF
DNA: TGTGCGCGGCGAGTGGCGCAGAATTCACCCCTCCACTTT

D: TRBD1
V: TRBV19
length: 13
size: once
J: TRBJ1-2
CDR3: CASSPTGDYGYTF
DNA: TGTGCCAGTAGTCCGACAGGGGACTATGGCTACACCTTC

D: .
V: TRBV6-4
length: 15
size: .
J: TRBJ2-1
CDR3: CASSDEGLAYNEQFF
DNA: TGTGCCAGCAGTGACGAGGGTTTAGCCTACAATGAGCAGTTCTTC

D: TRBD1
V: TRBV27
length: 17
size: .
J: TRBJ2-6
CDR3: CASSFGQGSSGANVLTF
DNA: TGTGCCAGCAGTTTCGGACAGGGAAGTTCTGGGGCCAACGTCCTGACTTTC

D: .
V: TRBV2
length: 15
size: .
J: TRBJ2-6
CDR3: CASGAARAGANVLTF
DNA: TGTGCCAGCGGGGCGGCTAGAGCTGGGGCCAACGTCCTGACTTTC

D: TRBD1
V: TRBV15
length: 16
size: .
J: TRBJ1-2
CDR3: CATSERTGGWNYGYTF
DNA: TGTGCCACCAGCGAACGGACAGGGGGTTGGAACTATGGCTACACCTTC

D: .
V: TRBV19
length: 14
size: .
J: TRBJ1-2
CDR3: CASSNSPGSMDYTF
DNA: TGTGCCAGTAGTAATTCGCCGGGATCTATGGACTACACCTTC

D: .
V: TRBV9
length: 16
size: .
J: TRBJ2-3
CDR3: CASSVVGLKLADTQYF
DNA: TGTGCCAGCAGCGTAGTGGGGCTGAAACTCGCAGATACGCAGTATTTT

D: .
V: TRBV6-4
length: 16
size: .
J: TRBJ1-5
CDR3: CASSSRDSRRNQPQHF
DNA: TGTGCCAGCAGTTCACGGGACTCCCGGCGCAATCAGCCCCAGCATTTT

D: .
V: TRBV5-4
length: 14
size: .
J: TRBJ1-2
CDR3: CASSLDRGFYGYTF
DNA: TGTGCCAGCAGCTTGGATAGAGGCTTCTATGGCTACACCTTC

D: TRBD2
V: TRBV7-3
length: 14
size: .
J: TRBJ2-5
CDR3: CASSRSGGAETQYF
DNA: TGTGCCAGCAGCCGTAGCGGGGGGGCGGAGACCCAGTACTTC

D: .
V: TRBV24-1
length: 16
size: .
J: TRBJ1-5
CDR3: CATSDSVRGGNQPQHF
DNA: TGTGCCACCAGTGACTCCGTTCGGGGGGGCAATCAGCCCCAGCATTTT

D: .
V: TRBV28
length: 15
size: .
J: TRBJ2-1
CDR3: CASSPDGSITNEQFF
DNA: TGTGCCAGCAGTCCGGACGGATCTATTACGAATGAGCAGTTCTTC

D: .
V: TRBV14
length: 15
size: .
J: TRBJ1-6
CDR3: CASSQRHLRGSPLHF
DNA: TGTGCCAGCAGCCAACGACACCTCAGGGGATCACCCCTCCACTTT

D: TRBD2
V: TRBV27
length: 18
size: .
J: TRBJ2-1
CDR3: CASSFWASGRAGKNEQFF
DNA: TGTGCCAGCAGTTTTTGGGCTAGCGGGAGGGCGGGAAAAAATGAGCAGTTCTTC

D: TRBD1
V: TRBV12-5
length: 15
size: .
J: TRBJ1-5
CDR3: CASGLGEQGGQPQHF
DNA: TGTGCTAGTGGTTTGGGCGAACAGGGGGGTCAGCCCCAGCATTTT

D: .
V: TRBV5-5
length: 13
size: .
J: TRBJ1-4
CDR3: CASSFTVNEKLFF
DNA: TGTGCCAGCAGTTTTACAGTTAATGAAAAACTGTTTTTT

D: .
V: TRBV15
length: 15
size: once
J: TRBJ1-2
CDR3: CATSREGGIGYGYTF
DNA: TGTGCCACCAGCAGAGAGGGCGGAATTGGGTATGGCTACACCTTC